This T cell receptor beta chain derives from a study of cytomegalovirus exposure and HLA in healthy donors. The data were produced by immunoSEQ multiplex PCR, yet TCRdb's version contains in-frame clones alone and is incomplete. The sample contains 150,000 to 250,000 clones, about 81% of which appear only once. General observations from the study: Some public TCRs appeared in many individuals, while most sequences were rare. Reports indicated that the classifier achieved high specificity and sensitivity in diagnosing cytomegalovirus status.

A word on this clone: As yet, its antigen is unknown.

V shed 6 bases and J 0 bases; nucleotides not matched to a gene: 8. CDR1 is SGHRS and CDR2 is YFSETQ in the germline V gene. This CDR3 spans 16 amino acids. J is TRBJ2-3 and V is TRBV5-1; 9 bases align to TRBD2. This receptor was identified in a woman aged 25 to 39 in good health and CMV-seronegative. Sequenced: PBMCs. The CDR3 DNA reads TGCGCCAGCACGAGGGGTCTAGCGGGGAGCACAGATACGCAGTATTTT. Its translation is CASTRGLAGSTDTQYF.